This T cell receptor beta chain came from a study of Graves' ophthalmopathy and Graves' hyperthyroidism. Germline V gene sequence: CDR1 DFQATT, CDR2 SNEGSKA (reference sequence). V lost 8 bases and J 0 bases, leaving 13 bases between the germline ends. The CDR3 has 13 amino acids. RNA transcripts served as template for amplifying TCR beta CDR3 sequences. An initial RT-PCR round employing HTBI primers preceded a second-round multiplex PCR. TCRdb processed the multiplex PCR reads anew with MiXCR; each CDR3 protein has one entry. The repertoire holds some 200,000 distinct CDR3 sequences, with 25% to 30% as singletons.

What was sequenced was peripheral blood. The chain has TRBV20-1 and TRBJ1-2; D perhaps matches TRBD1 (6 bases). The TCR comes from a man in his fifties or sixties with Graves' ophthalmopathy. CDR3 sequence reads: CSSPGASNYGYTF. The DNA of the CDR3 is TGCAGTTCCCCAGGGGCCTCTAACTATGGCTACACCTTC.